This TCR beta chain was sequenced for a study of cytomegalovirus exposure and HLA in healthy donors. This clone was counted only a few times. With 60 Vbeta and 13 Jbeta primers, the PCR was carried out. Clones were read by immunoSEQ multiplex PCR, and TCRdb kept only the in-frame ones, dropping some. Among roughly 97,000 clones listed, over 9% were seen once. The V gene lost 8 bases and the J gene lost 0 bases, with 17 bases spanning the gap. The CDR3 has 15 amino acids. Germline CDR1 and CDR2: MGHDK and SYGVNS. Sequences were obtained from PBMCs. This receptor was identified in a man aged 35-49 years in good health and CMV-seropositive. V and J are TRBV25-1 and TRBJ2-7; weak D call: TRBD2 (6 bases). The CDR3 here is CASAEAGGSSYEQYF. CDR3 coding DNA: TGTGCCAGCGCTGAAGCAGGAGGGAGCTCCTACGAGCAGTACTTC.